The present TCR beta chain was sequenced within a study of radiation and T cells in renal cell carcinoma. Regarding the study as a whole: Only small tumor regions of roughly 0.96 g were sampled. Irradiated tumors held more dominant CDR3 motifs than control tumors. Top 100 clonotypes averaged roughly 50% in irradiated versus about 40% in nephrectomy-only tumors.

Treatment defined: treatment-naive control, cytoreductive nephrectomy. Control tumor donors were several females and 10 or so males, median age about 50 years. Looked up from germline, CDR1 is SGDLS and CDR2 is YYNGEE. The CDR3 runs 17 residues. V gave up 4 bases and J gave up 6 bases, with 24 bases separating them. Sequencing was performed with immunoSEQ multiplex PCR; in TCRdb, only in-frame clones are kept and a portion is missing. The repertoire consists of about 10,000 clones, with 50% to 65% occurring once and the leading ten covering less than 10%. To note about this clone: Its antigen remains unidentified.

The V call is TRBV9, the J call TRBJ2-3; possibly TRBD1 or TRBD2 for D (5 bases each). Specimen: tumor tissue, collected from a patient whose treatment was nephrectomy without radiotherapy. The TCR was taken from a man in his forties or fifties with renal cell carcinoma. Here the CDR3 reads CASSPGIGPLVSDTQYF. The DNA of the CDR3 is TGTGCCAGCAGCCCAGGGATCGGGCCACTAGTTTCGGATACGCAGTATTTT.